The 5 T cell receptor beta chains reported below all come from one sample, sequenced in a study of T cell responses to AZD1222 COVID-19 vaccine. The repertoire was sequenced with immunoSEQ multiplex PCR; TCRdb's copy has only in-frame clones and lacks some. The data contain tens of thousands of clones, about nine tenths of them seen just once; the ten biggest clones take up roughly 7.4%. This specimen was peripheral blood, taken on day 0 of AZD1222 vaccination. These receptor sequences come from an adult in good health.

The rearrangement links TRBV12-3 or TRBV12-4 to TRBJ1-2, with no clear D. The CDR3 covers 13 residues. Trimming took 6 bases from V and 4 from J, leaving 12 bases between them. The CDR3 sequence: CASSQDGGYGYTF. DNA of the CDR3: TGTGCCAGCAGCCAGGACGGCGGCTATGGCTACACCTTC.

This sequence joins TRBV5-4 and TRBJ2-3; D remains ambiguous. The V end was cut by 5 bases, the J end by 1 base, with 11 bases between. The germline CDR1 and CDR2 sequences are SGHNT and YYREEE (reference sequence). The CDR3 covers 14 residues. CDR3 protein: CASSYGGGTDTQYF. The CDR3 DNA is TGTGCCAGCAGTTACGGCGGAGGCACAGATACGCAGTATTTT.

The genes are TRBV7-9 and TRBJ1-6; a weak D match, TRBD1 (5 bases). The germline CDR1 and CDR2 sequences are SEHNR and FQNEAQ (reference sequence). Trimming cost V 1 base and J 7 bases, with 11 bases left between them. CDR3 length: 15 residues. The CDR3 loop reads CASSLVQGTNSPLHF. In DNA, the CDR3 is TGTGCCAGCAGCTTAGTGCAGGGCACAAATTCACCCCTCCACTTT.

This rearrangement joins TRBV6-6 to TRBJ1-2; tentative D call: TRBD1 (5 bases). Deletions cut 4 bases from V and 2 bases from J, with 14 bases between. Germline V CDR1 and CDR2: MNHNY, SVGAGI (reference sequence). The CDR3 covers 15 residues. The CDR3 reads CASSSTQGLNYGYTF. For the CDR3, the DNA is TGTGCCAGCAGTTCGACGCAGGGATTAAACTATGGCTACACCTTC.

The chain joins TRBV11-2 to TRBJ2-1; 12 nucleotides align to TRBD2. CDR3 length: 19 residues. The V gene's germline CDR1 is SGHAT and CDR2 FQNNGV. Germline trimming cut 0 bases from V and 3 bases from J; bases unmatched to any gene: 9. In nucleotides, the CDR3 is TGTGCCAGCAGCTTAGATACCCGACTAGCGGGAGCAAACTACAATGAGCAGTTCTTC. Amino acids: CASSLDTRLAGANYNEQFF.